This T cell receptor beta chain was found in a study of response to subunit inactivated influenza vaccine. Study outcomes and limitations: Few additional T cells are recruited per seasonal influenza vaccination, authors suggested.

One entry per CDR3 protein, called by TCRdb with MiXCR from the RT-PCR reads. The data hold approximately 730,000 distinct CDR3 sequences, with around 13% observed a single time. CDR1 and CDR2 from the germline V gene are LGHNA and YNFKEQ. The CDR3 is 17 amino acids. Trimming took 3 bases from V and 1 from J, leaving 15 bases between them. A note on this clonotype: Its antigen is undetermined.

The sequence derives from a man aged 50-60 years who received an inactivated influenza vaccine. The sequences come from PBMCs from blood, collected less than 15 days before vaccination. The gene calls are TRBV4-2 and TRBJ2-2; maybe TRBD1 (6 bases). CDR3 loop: CASSQVGRGGNTGELFF. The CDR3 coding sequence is TGTGCCAGCAGCCAGGTCGGTCGAGGGGGGAACACCGGGGAGCTGTTTTTT.